This is a list of T cell receptor beta chains from one sample in a study of T cell changes during pregnancy in multiple sclerosis. Method: immunoSEQ multiplex PCR; TCRdb's copy keeps in-frame clones and lacks some. The data hold roughly 58,000 clones, with around 94% observed a single time. The sequencing here drew on CD8+ T cells from peripheral blood mononuclear cells, taken in the third trimester of pregnancy. These receptors all come from a female donor with multiple sclerosis, enrolled in a pregnancy study. CDR3s include the opening cysteine and the closing phenylalanine or tryptophan. The D gene is left open where the match is weak. Expanded clones are given a class, and other clones once, few, many or no size at all.

clone_size	v_call	d_call	j_call	cdr3_aa	cdr3_nt
.	TRBV27	.	TRBJ2-7	CASSLSIRRGHEQYF	TGTGCCAGCAGTTTATCGATAAGGCGGGGGCACGAGCAGTACTTC
.	TRBV7-9	TRBD1	TRBJ2-7	CASSLPIGGPHYEQYF	TGTGCCAGCAGCTTACCAATAGGGGGCCCCCACTACGAGCAGTACTTC
.	TRBV21-1	.	TRBJ1-4	CASKPGIYEKLFF	TGTGCCAGCAAACCGGGGATTTATGAAAAACTGTTTTTT
.	TRBV7-2	.	TRBJ1-5	CASSLALKNRVRNQPQHF	TGTGCCAGCAGCTTAGCTCTCAAAAACAGGGTCCGCAATCAGCCCCAGCATTTT
.	TRBV10-1	TRBD1	TRBJ1-1	CASSETTGVRAFF	TGCGCCAGCAGTGAGACCACAGGGGTGAGAGCTTTCTTT
.	TRBV5-4	.	TRBJ2-1	CASKRSSEYNEQFF	TGTGCCAGCAAAAGGTCTAGCGAATACAATGAGCAGTTCTTC
.	TRBV4-2	.	TRBJ2-7	CASSQEAGRLTYEQYF	TGTGCCAGCAGCCAAGAGGCGGGAAGGCTCACCTACGAGCAGTACTTC
once	TRBV5-4	.	TRBJ2-5	CASTKGGSPKETQYF	TGTGCCAGCACTAAGGGGGGGAGCCCTAAAGAGACCCAGTACTTC
.	TRBV29-1	.	TRBJ2-1	CSVQTGLSSYNEQFF	TGCAGCGTCCAGACAGGTTTAAGCTCCTACAATGAGCAGTTCTTC
.	TRBV5-6	.	TRBJ1-4	CASSLAGGDEKLFF	TGTGCCAGCAGCTTGGCAGGAGGGGATGAAAAACTGTTTTTT
.	TRBV28	TRBD1	TRBJ2-7	CASSLPWDSYEQYF	TGTGCCAGCAGTCTCCCCTGGGACAGCTACGAGCAGTACTTC
.	TRBV28	.	TRBJ1-4	CASSLGRELRKLFF	TGTGCCAGCAGTTTGGGGCGGGAACTGAGAAAACTGTTTTTT
.	TRBV4-1	.	TRBJ2-1	CASSRGGAFNEQFF	TGCGCCAGCAGCAGAGGGGGAGCGTTCAATGAGCAGTTCTTC
.	TRBV4-1	.	TRBJ2-7	CASSQDLEEQYF	TGCGCCAGCAGCCAAGATTTAGAAGAGCAGTACTTC
.	TRBV5-1	TRBD2	TRBJ2-7	CASSDSELAGDEQYF	TGCGCCAGCAGCGATTCGGAGCTAGCGGGGGACGAGCAGTACTTC
.	TRBV19	TRBD1	TRBJ2-7	CASQANRGPFYEQYF	TGTGCCAGTCAGGCAAACAGGGGGCCTTTCTACGAGCAGTACTTC
.	TRBV4-1	TRBD2	TRBJ2-1	CASSQGGSTYNEQFF	TGCGCCAGCAGCCAAGGCGGGAGTACCTACAATGAGCAGTTCTTC
.	TRBV29-1	.	TRBJ2-2	CSVAFTSNTGELFF	TGCAGCGTTGCCTTTACTAGCAACACCGGGGAGCTGTTTTTT
.	TRBV2	TRBD2	TRBJ2-3	CASNLLAGGPLGTDTQYF	TGTGCCAGCAACCTACTAGCGGGAGGCCCTCTGGGCACAGATACGCAGTATTTT
.	TRBV10-1	.	TRBJ1-3	CASNSRNTIYF	TGCGCCTCGAACTCTAGAAACACCATATATTTT
.	TRBV15	.	TRBJ1-1	CATSRENRRNTEAFF	TGTGCCACCAGCAGGGAAAACAGGAGGAACACTGAAGCTTTCTTT
.	TRBV28	.	TRBJ2-7	CASSPFRVRVREQYF	TGTGCCAGCAGTCCCTTCAGGGTAAGGGTTCGCGAGCAGTACTTC
.	TRBV6-4	TRBD2	TRBJ2-3	CASGLAGGSDTQYF	TGTGCCAGCGGTCTAGCGGGAGGGTCAGATACGCAGTATTTT
.	TRBV6-6	TRBD1	TRBJ2-3	CASSTNRGADTQYF	TGTGCCAGCAGTACCAACAGGGGGGCAGATACGCAGTATTTT
.	TRBV10-2	.	TRBJ2-3	CASSGSGRTDTQYF	TGCGCCAGCAGTGGGTCGGGGCGCACAGATACGCAGTATTTT
.	TRBV4-1	.	TRBJ2-1	CASSQAYASSYNEQFF	TGCGCCAGCAGCCAAGCGTATGCGAGCTCCTACAATGAGCAGTTCTTC
.	TRBV7-2	.	TRBJ2-7	CASSLGVAGYEQYF	TGTGCCAGCAGCCTCGGGGTTGCGGGCTACGAGCAGTACTTC
.	TRBV29-1	.	TRBJ2-1	CSVLDSTEQFF	TGCAGCGTTCTGGACTCCACTGAGCAGTTCTTC
.	TRBV5-6	.	TRBJ2-6	CASSVQGVVGANVLTF	TGTGCCAGCAGCGTGCAAGGGGTTGTCGGGGCCAACGTCCTGACTTTC
.	TRBV5-6	TRBD1	TRBJ1-6	CASSRTGEIGSPLHF	TGTGCCAGCAGCAGGACAGGGGAAATAGGTTCACCCCTCCACTTT
.	TRBV29-1	.	TRBJ2-1	CSVDISVEALIEQFF	TGCAGCGTTGATATTTCTGTGGAGGCGCTCATTGAGCAGTTCTTC
.	TRBV28	TRBD1	TRBJ2-7	CASSDRDYYEQYF	TGTGCCAGCAGCGACAGGGATTACTACGAGCAGTACTTC
.	TRBV6-4	TRBD2	TRBJ2-2	CASKTSGLSGELFF	TGTGCCAGCAAGACTAGCGGGTTGTCCGGGGAGCTGTTTTTT
.	TRBV30	TRBD1	TRBJ2-7	CAWSPPPGQGADEQYF	TGTGCCTGGAGCCCCCCACCGGGACAGGGGGCGGACGAGCAGTACTTC
.	TRBV25-1	TRBD2	TRBJ2-1	CASSLSGRAYEQFF	TGTGCCAGCAGTCTAAGCGGGAGGGCCTATGAGCAGTTCTTC
.	TRBV7-2	.	TRBJ2-2	CASSSGRRGNTGELFF	TGTGCCAGCAGCTCTGGGCGGCGGGGGAACACCGGGGAGCTGTTTTTT
.	TRBV29-1	TRBD1	TRBJ1-1	CSVEAEGQVFEAFF	TGCAGCGTTGAAGCCGAGGGACAGGTTTTTGAAGCTTTCTTT
once	TRBV6-5	.	TRBJ1-1	CASSPTTGGSEAFF	TGTGCCAGCAGTCCTACTACGGGGGGCAGTGAAGCTTTCTTT
once	TRBV5-5	.	TRBJ2-7	CASSLLVSDPYEQYF	TGTGCCAGCAGCTTGTTAGTGAGCGATCCCTACGAGCAGTACTTC
.	TRBV6-4	TRBD2	TRBJ2-7	CASSAPGLGPILEQYF	TGTGCCAGCAGTGCCCCGGGACTAGGGCCCATTCTAGAGCAGTACTTC
.	TRBV27	TRBD1	TRBJ1-2	CASSLARGLLVTF	TGTGCCAGCAGTTTGGCCAGGGGGCTGTTAGTGACCTTC
.	TRBV27	.	TRBJ1-1	CASSLYREMNTEAFF	TGTGCCAGCAGTTTATACAGGGAAATGAACACTGAAGCTTTCTTT
once	TRBV7-6	.	TRBJ2-5	CASSLFERGNGETQYF	TGTGCCAGCAGCTTGTTTGAGAGAGGCAACGGGGAGACCCAGTACTTC
.	TRBV10-2	TRBD1	TRBJ1-5	CATEQGMGQPQHF	TGCGCCACAGAACAGGGGATGGGTCAGCCCCAGCATTTT
.	TRBV30	TRBD2	TRBJ2-1	CAWSAPADSGRAYEQFF	TGTGCCTGGAGTGCCCCCGCGGATAGCGGGAGGGCTTATGAGCAGTTCTTC
.	TRBV27	.	TRBJ2-1	CASSPYVSSYNEQFF	TGTGCCAGCAGCCCTTACGTTAGCTCCTACAATGAGCAGTTCTTC
.	TRBV19	TRBD1	TRBJ2-1	CASSILLVGQGIYNEQFF	TGTGCCAGTAGTATATTATTAGTGGGACAGGGCATCTACAATGAGCAGTTCTTC
.	TRBV6-6	.	TRBJ1-1	CASSYSGGNTEAFF	TGTGCCAGCAGTTACTCGGGGGGAAACACTGAAGCTTTCTTT
.	TRBV14	TRBD1	TRBJ2-7	CASSQEGTVWYEQYF	TGTGCCAGCAGCCAAGAAGGGACAGTCTGGTACGAGCAGTACTTC
.	TRBV6-6	.	TRBJ1-5	CASSAGPYSNQPQHF	TGTGCCAGCAGCGCAGGGCCTTATAGCAATCAGCCCCAGCATTTT
.	TRBV7-9	.	TRBJ1-1	CASRTGYNSEAFF	TGTGCCAGCCGAACAGGGTACAACTCCGAAGCTTTCTTT
.	TRBV6-5	TRBD2	TRBJ2-1	CASGTSHYNEQFF	TGTGCCAGCGGGACTAGCCACTACAATGAGCAGTTCTTC
.	TRBV2	TRBD2	TRBJ2-7	CASSSSGRAYYEQYF	TGTGCCAGCAGTTCTAGCGGGAGGGCCTACTACGAGCAGTACTTC
.	TRBV15	.	TRBJ2-7	CATSSRGSYEQYF	TGTGCCACCAGCAGCAGGGGTAGCTACGAGCAGTACTTC
.	TRBV30	.	TRBJ2-7	CAWSWSSYEQYF	TGTGCCTGGAGTTGGAGCTCCTACGAGCAGTACTTC
.	TRBV5-1	.	TRBJ2-7	CASSLLGAKDEQYF	TGCGCCAGCAGCTTGTTAGGGGCGAAGGACGAGCAGTACTTC
.	TRBV29-1	.	TRBJ2-7	CSVAEGPYEQYF	TGCAGCGTTGCTGAGGGCCCCTACGAGCAGTACTTC